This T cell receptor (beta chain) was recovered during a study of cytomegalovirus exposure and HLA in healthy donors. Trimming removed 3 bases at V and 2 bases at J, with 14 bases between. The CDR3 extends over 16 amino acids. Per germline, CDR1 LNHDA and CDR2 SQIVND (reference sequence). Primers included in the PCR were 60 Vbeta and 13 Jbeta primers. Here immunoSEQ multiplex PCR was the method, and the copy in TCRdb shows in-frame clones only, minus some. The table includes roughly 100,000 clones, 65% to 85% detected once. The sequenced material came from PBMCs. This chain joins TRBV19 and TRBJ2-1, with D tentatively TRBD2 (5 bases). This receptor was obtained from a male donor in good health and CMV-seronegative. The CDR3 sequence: CASSIRWIAPYNEQFF. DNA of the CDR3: TGTGCCAGTAGTATCCGGTGGATAGCGCCCTACAATGAGCAGTTCTTC.